A selection of T cell receptor beta chains follows, all from one sample in a study of T cell changes during pregnancy in multiple sclerosis. Method: immunoSEQ multiplex PCR; TCRdb's copy keeps in-frame clones and lacks some. The sample has approximately 40,000 clones; about nine tenths are singletons. This material consisted of CD8+ T cells from peripheral blood mononuclear cells, taken after pregnancy. The source of these receptors is a female donor with multiple sclerosis, enrolled in a pregnancy study. Each CDR3 is given without its conserved first and last residue. Each record gives: V gene, clone size, J gene, CDR3 protein. Only part of the rows carry a size: once, few, many, or a class if the clone is expanded.

V: TRBV5-1
size: -
J: TRBJ2-3
CDR3: ASSPGTGIRDTQY

V: TRBV13
size: -
J: TRBJ1-2
CDR3: ASSPEVRTSYGYT

V: TRBV21-1
size: -
J: TRBJ2-3
CDR3: ASSGPSGSSTDTQY

V: TRBV5-1
size: -
J: TRBJ1-1
CDR3: ASSLLTSGAHSNTEAF

V: TRBV5-6
size: -
J: TRBJ2-1
CDR3: ASSLVAGGKNEQF

V: TRBV5-8
size: -
J: TRBJ1-1
CDR3: ASSDGAGDIMNTEAF

V: TRBV28
size: -
J: TRBJ2-1
CDR3: ASSLPQGDEQF

V: TRBV7-9
size: -
J: TRBJ2-3
CDR3: ASSSTRDRGLADTQY

V: TRBV4-2
size: -
J: TRBJ2-1
CDR3: ASSQMGREGFYNEQF

V: TRBV9
size: -
J: TRBJ2-1
CDR3: ASSVGLAGYNEQF

V: TRBV27
size: -
J: TRBJ1-2
CDR3: ASSFPTGEGYT

V: TRBV6-1
size: -
J: TRBJ1-5
CDR3: ASSELGDFPRLQPQH

V: TRBV9
size: once
J: TRBJ2-3
CDR3: AGHRDTQY

V: TRBV27
size: few
J: TRBJ2-1
CDR3: ASSSLGGSREQF

V: TRBV6-4
size: -
J: TRBJ2-3
CDR3: ASSERTSDTDTQY

V: TRBV13
size: -
J: TRBJ2-1
CDR3: ASSQGGSGDNEQF

V: TRBV5-5
size: -
J: TRBJ2-3
CDR3: ASLRTSGGYTQY